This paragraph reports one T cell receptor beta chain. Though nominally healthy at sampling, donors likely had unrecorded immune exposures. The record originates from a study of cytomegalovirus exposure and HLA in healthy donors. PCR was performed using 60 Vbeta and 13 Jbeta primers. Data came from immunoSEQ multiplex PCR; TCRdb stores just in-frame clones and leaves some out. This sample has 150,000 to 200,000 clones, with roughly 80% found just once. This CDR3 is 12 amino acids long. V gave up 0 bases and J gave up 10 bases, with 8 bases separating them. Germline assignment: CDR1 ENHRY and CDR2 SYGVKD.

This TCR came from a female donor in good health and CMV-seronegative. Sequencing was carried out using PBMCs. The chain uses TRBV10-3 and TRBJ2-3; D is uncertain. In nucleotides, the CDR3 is TGTGCCATCAGTGAGTCTGTCCGAGCGCAGTATTTT. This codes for CAISESVRAQYF.